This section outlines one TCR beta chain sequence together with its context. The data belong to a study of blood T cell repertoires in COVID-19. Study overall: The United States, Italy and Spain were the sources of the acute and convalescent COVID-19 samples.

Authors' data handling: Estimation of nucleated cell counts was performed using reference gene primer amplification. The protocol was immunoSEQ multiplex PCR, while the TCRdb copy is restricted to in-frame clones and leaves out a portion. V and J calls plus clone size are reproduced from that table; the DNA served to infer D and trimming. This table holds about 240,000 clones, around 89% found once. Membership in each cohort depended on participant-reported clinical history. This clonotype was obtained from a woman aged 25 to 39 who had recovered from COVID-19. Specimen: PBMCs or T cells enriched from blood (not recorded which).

CDR3 protein: CASSPRTERTDTQYF. CDR3 DNA: TGTGCCAGCTCACCGCGGACAGAACGCACAGATACGCAGTATTTT. The chain recombines TRBV18 with TRBJ2-3; perhaps TRBD1 as D (6 bases). The CDR3 contains 15 residues. Germline loops: CDR1 KGHSH, CDR2 LQKENI. V lost 3 bases and J lost 1, with 11 bases in between.